This record concerns one T cell receptor (beta chain) sequence. CDR1 SGHTA and CDR2 FQGNSA come from the germline V gene. The CDR3 is made up of 18 amino acids. Trimming took 5 bases from V and 1 from J, leaving 21 bases between them. The entry originates in a study of T cell changes during pregnancy in multiple sclerosis. The method was immunoSEQ multiplex PCR; TCRdb's version includes in-frame clones alone and lacks a portion of them. The table includes about 68,000 clones, just over 90% detected once. The source was peripheral blood, collected in the third trimester of pregnancy. This chain uses TRBV7-2 with TRBJ1-5; no definite D call. The clonotype comes from a female donor with multiple sclerosis, enrolled in a pregnancy study. The CDR3: CASSHTARELLSNQPQHF. The CDR3 region has the DNA TGTGCCAGCAGCCACACCGCACGGGAACTCTTGAGCAATCAGCCCCAGCATTTT. The whole variable domain, filled in from reference TRBV7-2 and TRBJ1-5, reads GAGVSQSPSNKVTEKGKDVELRCDPISGHTALYWYRQSLGQGLEFLIYFQGNSAPDKSGLPSDRFSAERTGGSVSTLTIQRTQQEDSAVYLCASSHTARELLSNQPQHFGDGTRLSIL.